Given below is one T cell receptor (beta chain) in context. CDR1 is SGHAT, CDR2 FQNNGV, per germline. The CDR3 consists of 16 residues. V lost 4 bases and J lost 7, with 17 bases in between. The data were obtained in a study of T cell responses to AZD1222 COVID-19 vaccine. Using immunoSEQ multiplex PCR, the repertoire was profiled, and TCRdb retains in-frame clones only, with some absent. The data show around 130,000 clones, over 75% seen once. Sequencing was performed on peripheral blood, taken 28 days after the second AZD1222 dose. The chain links TRBV11-2 to TRBJ1-6, with D maybe TRBD1 (6 bases). The TCR comes from an adult who received the AZD1222 COVID-19 vaccine. The CDR3 loop reads CASSSDRGGRNSPLHF. The CDR3 DNA follows: TGTGCCAGCAGCTCTGACCGCGGGGGGCGGAATTCACCCCTCCACTTT. Complete variable domain (other parts from reference TRBV11-2 and TRBJ1-6): EAGVAQSPRYKIIEKRQSVAFWCNPISGHATLYWYQQILGQGPKLLIQFQNNGVVDDSQLPKDRFSAERLKGVDSTLKIQPAKLEDSAVYLCASSSDRGGRNSPLHFGNGTRLTVT.